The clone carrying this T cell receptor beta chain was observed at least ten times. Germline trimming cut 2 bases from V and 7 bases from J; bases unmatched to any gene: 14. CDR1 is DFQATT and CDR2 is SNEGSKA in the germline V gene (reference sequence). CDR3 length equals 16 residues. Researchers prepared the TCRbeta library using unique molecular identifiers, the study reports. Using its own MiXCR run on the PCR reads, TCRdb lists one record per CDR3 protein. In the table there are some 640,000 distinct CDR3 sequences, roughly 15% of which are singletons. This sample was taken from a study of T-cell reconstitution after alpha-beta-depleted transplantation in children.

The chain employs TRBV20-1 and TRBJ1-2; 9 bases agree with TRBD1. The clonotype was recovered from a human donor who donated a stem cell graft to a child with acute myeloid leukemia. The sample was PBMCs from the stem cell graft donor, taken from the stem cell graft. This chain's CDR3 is CSARRDRDPNPSGYTF. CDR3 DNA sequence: TGCAGTGCTAGAAGGGACAGGGATCCTAACCCCTCTGGCTACACCTTC.